What follows describes a single T cell receptor beta chain. The ends were cut back, 0 bases at V and 6 bases at J, with 12 bases in the middle. This CDR3 contains 14 residues. Looked up from germline, CDR1 is SGHRS and CDR2 is YFSETQ. The data were taken from a study of blood T cell repertoires in COVID-19. Sequenced by immunoSEQ multiplex PCR; TCRdb stores in-frame clones only, minus some. The top ten clones hold under 2.5% of a sample with over 250,000 clones, about 89% of them seen once. The TCR comes from a man aged 45-65 years with acute or convalescent COVID-19. The rearrangement links TRBV5-1 to TRBJ1-1; D call uncertain. Sequencing was carried out using peripheral blood. The CDR3 sequence: CASSLASGKAEAFF. The CDR3, as DNA: TGCGCCAGCAGCTTGGCCTCGGGGAAGGCTGAAGCTTTCTTT.